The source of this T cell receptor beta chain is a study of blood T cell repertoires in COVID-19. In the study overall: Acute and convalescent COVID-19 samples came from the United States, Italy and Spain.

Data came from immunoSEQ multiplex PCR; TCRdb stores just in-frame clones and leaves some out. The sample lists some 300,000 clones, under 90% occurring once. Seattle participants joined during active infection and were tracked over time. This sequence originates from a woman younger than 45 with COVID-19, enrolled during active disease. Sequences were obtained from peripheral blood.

The chain's CDR3 is CAGRQGLGTEAFF. The CDR3 coding sequence is TGTGCCGGGAGACAGGGTTTGGGCACTGAAGCTTTCTTT. The chain joins TRBV2 to TRBJ1-1; 7 nucleotides line up with TRBD1. With 11 bases clipped from V and 4 bases from J, the junction kept 10 bases outside the gene matches. Germline values: CDR1 SNHLY, CDR2 FYNNEI. The CDR3 is 13 residues long.